This T cell receptor (beta chain) comes out of a study of blood T cell repertoires in COVID-19. Ends included, the CDR3 has 12 residues. The germline V gene encodes CDR1 SGHAT and CDR2 FQNNGV. For this clone: No DNA is shown, since the ends of the CDR3 on it are uncertain; the CDR3 is the one TCRdb lists.

Only in-frame clones appear in the TCRdb table, and some are missing; sequencing was by immunoSEQ multiplex PCR. Of 180,000 or so clones in the sample, around 83% were seen once. The receptor was derived from a middle-aged man who had recovered from COVID-19. V and J are TRBV11-2 and TRBJ1-1; the tabulated D call, TRBD1, remains unverified against the DNA. Sequenced sample: PBMCs or T cells enriched from blood (not recorded which). CDR3 sequence: CASTFGSSGAFF.